The 17 T cell receptor beta chains reported below all come from one sample, sequenced in a study of T cells in Graves' hyperthyroidism and ophthalmopathy. Template material for amplifying TCR beta CDR3 regions consisted of RNA transcripts. First-round RT-PCR of the TCR CDR3 relied on the HTBI primer set. TCRdb itself ran the multiplex PCR reads through MiXCR, one entry per CDR3 protein. The sample holds around 300,000 distinct CDR3 sequences, about 19% seen once. Material for sequencing was blood. These TCRs come from a man aged 45 to 65 with Graves' ophthalmopathy.

The rearrangement uses TRBV2 and TRBJ1-3; D is ambiguous. Germline V CDR1 and CDR2: SNHLY, FYNNEI. V lost 7 bases, J lost 0 bases, and 13 bases lay in between. The CDR3 totals 15 residues. The CDR3 protein is CASIYGDGSGNTIYF. CDR3 nucleotide sequence: TGTGCCAGCATCTACGGAGACGGCTCTGGAAACACCATATATTTT.

This clonotype was seen a handful of times. The V gene is TRBV4-1, the J gene TRBJ2-1; D might be TRBD1 or TRBD2, each matching 5 bases. The CDR3 loop spans 14 amino acids. The V gene's germline CDR1 is MGHRA and CDR2 YSYEKL. Trimming left V 1 base short and J 2 bases short, with 6 bases between. CDR3 protein: CASSQGGTYNEQFF. The CDR3 nucleotides read TGCGCCAGCAGCCAAGGGGGGACCTACAATGAGCAGTTCTTC.

This clonotype was observed a handful of times. V usage is TRBV9 and J usage is TRBJ2-3; 9 bases fit TRBD1. V gave up 4 bases and J gave up 2 bases; unmatched junction bases: 8. CDR1 SGDLS and CDR2 YYNGEE come from the germline V gene. The CDR3 extends over 16 amino acids. As DNA, the CDR3 is TGTGCCAGCAGCACGGGGGACAGGGTAATCACAGATACGCAGTATTTT. It codes for CASSTGDRVITDTQYF.

Ten or more counts support this clonotype. The chain has TRBV7-6 and TRBJ2-7; 9 bases align to TRBD2. Germline trimming cut 1 base from V and 1 base from J; bases unmatched to any gene: 8. Germline loops: CDR1 SGHVS, CDR2 FNYEAQ. The CDR3 spans 17 residues. The CDR3 coding sequence is TGTGCCAGCAGCTTAGAGGTGGCTAGCGGGGAATCCTACGAGCAGTACTTC. Encoded protein: CASSLEVASGESYEQYF.

Points on this clonotype: A much larger clonotype is one base distant, so this may be a read error. V is TRBV20-1 and J is TRBJ1-1, with a tentative D call TRBD1 (5 bases). The CDR3 length is 13 residues. Trimming stripped 1 base from V and 11 bases from J, with 17 bases between. Germline V CDR1 and CDR2: DFQATT, SNEGSKA (reference sequence). The chain's CDR3 is CSARAGQGFRAFF. In DNA, the CDR3 is TGCAGTGCTAGAGCCGGGCAGGGTTTTCGGGCTTTCTTT.

The genes are TRBV20-1 and TRBJ2-2, with no clear D. Germline V lookup: CDR1 DFQATT, CDR2 SNEGSKA (reference sequence). The V gene lost 7 bases and the J gene lost 2 bases, with 17 bases spanning the gap. This CDR3 spans 15 amino acids. This CDR3 reads CSVPARGRNTGELFF. In DNA form, the CDR3 reads TGCAGTGTCCCGGCAAGAGGCCGTAACACCGGGGAGCTGTTTTTT.

This clonotype was seen many times. The chain has TRBV20-1 and TRBJ2-2; 11 nucleotides match TRBD2. CDR3 length equals 14 residues. The J segment lost 3 bases and the V segment lost 5 bases, leaving 2 bases of the junction unmatched. CDR1 is DFQATT and CDR2 is SNEGSKA in the germline V gene (reference sequence). The CDR3 DNA reads TGCAGTGCTCCGGGACTAGCGGACACCGGGGAGCTGTTTTTT. This sequence encodes CSAPGLADTGELFF.

This clonotype was seen many times. The rearrangement joins TRBV6-1 to TRBJ1-1, with 7 bases fitting TRBD1. This CDR3 region has 13 residues. In germline, CDR1 is MNHNS, CDR2 SASEGT. J lost 7 bases, V lost 5 bases, and 7 bases had no gene match. Here the CDR3 reads CASSLGQSLEAFF. CDR3 bases: TGTGCCAGCAGTTTGGGACAGTCCCTTGAAGCTTTCTTT.

This clonotype was counted at least ten times. The chain employs TRBV28 and TRBJ1-6, with 7 nucleotides matching TRBD1. The CDR3 runs 16 residues. Germline-derived CDR1 and CDR2 are MDHEN and SYDVKM. The ends lost 1 base at V and 6 bases at J; junction bases unmatched: 6. This chain's CDR3 is CASSLFARGSNSPLHF. DNA of the CDR3: TGTGCCAGCAGTTTATTTGCCAGGGGGAGTAATTCACCCCTCCACTTT. Full variable domain (missing parts from reference TRBV28 and TRBJ1-6): DVKVTQSSRYLVKRTGEKVFLECVQDMDHENMFWYRQDPGLGLRLIYFSYDVKMKEKGDIPEGYSVSREKKERFSLILESASTNQTSMYLCASSLFARGSNSPLHFGNGTRLTVT.

This clonotype was detected many times. In DNA, the CDR3 is TGTGCCAGCAGCTTAGAGCCAGCGGGAGCACGCAATGAGCAGTTCTTC. It translates to CASSLEPAGARNEQFF. The chain recombines TRBV13 with TRBJ2-1; 8 nucleotides match TRBD2. This CDR3 contains 16 residues. The V gene end was trimmed by 1 base and the J gene end by 6 bases; junction bases not matched to a gene: 8. Germline V gives CDR1 PRHDT, CDR2 FYEKMQ (reference sequence).

This clonotype was seen repeatedly, ten times or more. The rearrangement joins TRBV4-2 to TRBJ1-3; maybe TRBD1 (5 bases). V lost 0 bases to trimming and J lost 1 base, with 13 bases between them. The CDR3 has 17 residues. Germline V lookup: CDR1 LGHNA, CDR2 YNFKEQ. CDR3 region: CASSQDLTRVSGNTIYF. The CDR3 bases are TGTGCCAGCAGCCAAGATCTTACCAGGGTGTCTGGAAACACCATATATTTT.

This clonotype has at least ten counts. This rearrangement joins TRBV5-1 to TRBJ1-1, with D possibly being TRBD1 (6 bases). The CDR3 has 13 amino acids. The V gene lost 5 bases and the J gene lost 4 bases, with 12 bases spanning the gap. CDR1 SGHRS and CDR2 YFSETQ come from the germline V gene. The CDR3 loop is CASRSLGATEAFF. CDR3 nucleotides: TGCGCCAGCAGGTCCCTGGGGGCCACTGAAGCTTTCTTT. The complete variable domain, with remaining parts taken from reference TRBV5-1 and TRBJ1-1, reads KAGVTQTPRYLIKTRGQQVTLSCSPISGHRSVSWYQQTPGQGLQFLFEYFSETQRNKGNFPGRFSGRQFSNSRSEMNVSTLELGDSALYLCASRSLGATEAFFGQGTRLTVV.

This rearrangement joins TRBV10-2 to TRBJ2-2; D may be TRBD1 (5 bases). Germline-derived CDR1 and CDR2 are WSHSY and SAAADI. V lost 4 bases to trimming and J lost 5 bases, with 14 bases between them. The CDR3 loop spans 15 amino acids. The CDR3 spells CASSGGQGWTGELFF. CDR3 nucleotides: TGCGCCAGCAGTGGGGGTCAGGGATGGACCGGGGAGCTGTTTTTT.

This clonotype was counted between two and nine times. The chain joins TRBV12-3 or TRBV12-4 to TRBJ1-2; D is perhaps TRBD1 (5 bases). Trimming took off 4 bases at V and 4 bases at J, with 10 bases between the two ends. This CDR3 is built from 13 residues. As DNA, the CDR3 is TGTGCCAGCAGTTCTGACAGTGTCTATGGCTACACCTTC. It encodes CASSSDSVYGYTF.

J is TRBJ2-3 and V is TRBV6-5; D remains ambiguous. Germline lookup yields CDR1 MNHEY and CDR2 SVGAGI. Trimming removed 2 bases from V and 1 base from J, with 13 bases in between. This CDR3 has 16 residues. This CDR3 reads CASSYIGPSGTDTQYF. The CDR3 nucleotides are TGTGCCAGCAGTTACATAGGGCCGAGCGGCACAGATACGCAGTATTTT.

The chain is built from TRBV6-2 or TRBV6-3 and TRBJ2-1, with D unresolved. The CDR3 has 12 residues. V shed 0 bases and J shed 11 bases, with 8 bases lying between them. Per the germline V gene, CDR1 is MNHEY and CDR2 is SVGEGT. The CDR3 DNA reads TGTGCCAGCAGTTACTCTGGGTGGCAGCAGTTCTTC. It translates to CASSYSGWQQFF.

This clonotype has only a few counts. The chain links TRBV5-1 to TRBJ1-1; 7 bases map to TRBD1. The CDR3 has 15 amino acids. V trimming: 5 bases; J trimming: 3 bases; junction bases outside the gene matches: 10. Germline CDR1 and CDR2: SGHRS and YFSETQ. In DNA, the CDR3 is TGCGCCAGCAGTTCACGGGGACAGCAGGACACTGAAGCTTTCTTT. This sequence encodes CASSSRGQQDTEAFF.